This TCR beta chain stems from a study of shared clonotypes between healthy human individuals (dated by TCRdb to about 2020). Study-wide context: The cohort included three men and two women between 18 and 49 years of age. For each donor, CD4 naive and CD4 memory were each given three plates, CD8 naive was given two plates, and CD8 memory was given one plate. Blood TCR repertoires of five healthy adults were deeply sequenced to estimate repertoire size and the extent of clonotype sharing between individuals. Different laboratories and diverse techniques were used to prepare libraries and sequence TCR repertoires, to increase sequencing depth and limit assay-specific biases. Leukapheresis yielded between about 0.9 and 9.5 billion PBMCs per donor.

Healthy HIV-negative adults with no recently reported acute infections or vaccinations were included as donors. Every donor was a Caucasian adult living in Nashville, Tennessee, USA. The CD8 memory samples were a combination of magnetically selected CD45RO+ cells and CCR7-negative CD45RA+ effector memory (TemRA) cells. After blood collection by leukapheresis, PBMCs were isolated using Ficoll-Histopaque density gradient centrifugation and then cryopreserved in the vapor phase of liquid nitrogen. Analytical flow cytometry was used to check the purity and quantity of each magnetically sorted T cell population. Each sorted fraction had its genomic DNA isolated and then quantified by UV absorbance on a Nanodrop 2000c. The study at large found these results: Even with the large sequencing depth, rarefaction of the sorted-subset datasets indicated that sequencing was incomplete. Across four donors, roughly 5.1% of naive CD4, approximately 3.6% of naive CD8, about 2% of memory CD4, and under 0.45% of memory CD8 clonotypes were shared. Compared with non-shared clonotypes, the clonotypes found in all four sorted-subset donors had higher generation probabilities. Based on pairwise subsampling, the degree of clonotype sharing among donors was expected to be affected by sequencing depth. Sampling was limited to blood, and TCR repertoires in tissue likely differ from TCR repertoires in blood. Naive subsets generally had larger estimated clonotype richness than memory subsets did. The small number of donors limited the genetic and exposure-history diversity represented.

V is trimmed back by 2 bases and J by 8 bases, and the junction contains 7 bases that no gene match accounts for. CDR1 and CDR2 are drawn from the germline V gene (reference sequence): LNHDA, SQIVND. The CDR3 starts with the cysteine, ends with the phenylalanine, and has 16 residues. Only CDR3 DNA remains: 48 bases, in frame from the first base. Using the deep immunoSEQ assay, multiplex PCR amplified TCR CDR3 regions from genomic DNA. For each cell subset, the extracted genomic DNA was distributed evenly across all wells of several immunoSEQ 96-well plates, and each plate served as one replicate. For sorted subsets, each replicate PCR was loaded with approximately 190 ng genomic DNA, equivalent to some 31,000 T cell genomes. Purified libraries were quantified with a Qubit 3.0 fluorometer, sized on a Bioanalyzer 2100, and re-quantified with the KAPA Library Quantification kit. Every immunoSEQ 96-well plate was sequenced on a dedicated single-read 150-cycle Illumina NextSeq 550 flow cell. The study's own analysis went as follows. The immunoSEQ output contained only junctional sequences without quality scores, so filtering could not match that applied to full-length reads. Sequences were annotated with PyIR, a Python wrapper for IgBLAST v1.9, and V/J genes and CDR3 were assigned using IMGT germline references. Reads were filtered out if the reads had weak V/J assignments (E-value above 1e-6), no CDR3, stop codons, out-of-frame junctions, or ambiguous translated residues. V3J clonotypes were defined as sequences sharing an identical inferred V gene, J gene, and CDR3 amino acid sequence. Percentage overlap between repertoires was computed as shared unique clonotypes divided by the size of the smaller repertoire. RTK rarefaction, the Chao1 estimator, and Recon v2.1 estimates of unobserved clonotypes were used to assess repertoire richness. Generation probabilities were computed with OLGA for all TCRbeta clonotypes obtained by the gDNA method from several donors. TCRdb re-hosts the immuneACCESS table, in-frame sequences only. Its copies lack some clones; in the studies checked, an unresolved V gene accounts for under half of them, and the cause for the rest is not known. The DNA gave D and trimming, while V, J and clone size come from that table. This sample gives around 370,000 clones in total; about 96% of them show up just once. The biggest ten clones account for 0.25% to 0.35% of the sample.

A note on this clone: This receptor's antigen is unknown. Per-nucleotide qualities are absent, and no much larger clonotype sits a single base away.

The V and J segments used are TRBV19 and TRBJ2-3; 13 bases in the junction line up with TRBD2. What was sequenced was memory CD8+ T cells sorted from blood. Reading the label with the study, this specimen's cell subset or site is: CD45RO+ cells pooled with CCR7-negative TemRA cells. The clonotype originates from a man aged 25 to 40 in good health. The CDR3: CASSIQTSGGQGTQYF. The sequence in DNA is TGTGCCAGTAGTATACAGACTAGCGGGGGGCAGGGTACGCAGTATTTT. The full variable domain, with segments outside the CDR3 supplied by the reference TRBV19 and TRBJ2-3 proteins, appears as DGGITQSPKYLFRKEGQNVTLSCEQNLNHDAMYWYRQDPGQGLRLIYYSQIVNDFQKGDIAEGYSVSREKKESFPLTVTSAQKNPTAFYLCASSIQTSGGQGTQYFGPGTRLTVL.